Following are 11 T cell receptor beta chains from one sample sequenced in a study of blood T cell repertoires in COVID-19. The repertoire was sequenced with immunoSEQ multiplex PCR; TCRdb's copy has only in-frame clones and lacks some. The table records 250,000 to 350,000 clones, around 87% of them present only once. The sample consisted of peripheral blood. These receptors all come from a woman in her forties or fifties who had recovered from COVID-19.

The chain has TRBV19 and TRBJ1-2; possible D gene TRBD1, 6 bases. The CDR3 is 12 residues long. Germline CDR1 LNHDA, CDR2 SQIVND (reference sequence). V lost 6 bases and J lost 4, with 9 bases in between. CDR3 DNA: TGTGCCAGTAGCGACAGGAGCTATGGCTACACCTTC. As protein: CASSDRSYGYTF.

J is TRBJ2-7 and V is TRBV19, with D perhaps matching TRBD1 (5 bases). Between the trimmed V and J ends, which lost 3 bases and 1 base, there was a span of 13 bases. The CDR3 spans 15 residues. The germline V gene encodes CDR1 LNHDA and CDR2 SQIVND (reference sequence). The CDR3 sequence is CASSIPGRESYEQYF. The CDR3 nucleotides read TGTGCCAGTAGTATCCCCGGCAGGGAATCCTACGAGCAGTACTTC.

The V gene is TRBV7-2, the J gene TRBJ1-1; the match to TRBD1 covers 7 bases. Unmatched junction bases numbered 7, after V lost 1 base and J lost 5 bases. The CDR3 loop spans 15 amino acids. CDR1 is SGHTA, CDR2 FQGNSA, per germline. CDR3 nucleotides: TGTGCCAGCAGCTTAGTGACAGGGCAGGGAACTGAAGCTTTCTTT. Protein: CASSLVTGQGTEAFF.

As concerns this clone: One junction end does not reproduce the germline sequence, and a read error may be involved. The genes are TRBV5-6 and TRBJ2-3; the match to TRBD2 covers 8 bases. Germline V gene data show CDR1 as SGHDT and CDR2 as YYEEEE. This CDR3 comprises 19 residues. This CDR3 is CASSLEWFVSGNTTYTQYF. The CDR3 region has the DNA TGTGCCAGCAGCTTGGAGTGGTTCGTTAGCGGGAACACCACATATACGCAGTATTTT.

V gene TRBV28 combines with J gene TRBJ1-1; unclear D gene. Germline V gene data show CDR1 as MDHEN and CDR2 as SYDVKM. CDR3 length: 14 amino acids. Trimming left V 2 bases short and J 1 base short, with 8 bases between. CDR3 sequence reads: CASSLQVANTEAFF. CDR3 DNA sequence: TGTGCCAGCAGTTTACAGGTCGCGAACACTGAAGCTTTCTTT.

The rearrangement uses TRBV11-2 and TRBJ2-3; maybe TRBD2 (7 bases). Trimming took 4 bases from V and 4 from J, leaving 18 bases between them. This CDR3 has 16 residues. Germline V lookup: CDR1 SGHAT, CDR2 FQNNGV. The CDR3 nucleotides are TGTGCCAGCAGCTGGTTAGGGGGGGGAGGCGCAGATACGCAGTATTTT. This encodes CASSWLGGGGADTQYF.

This clone was seen only a few times. The CDR3 reads CASSYTQREQGWYLFF. The DNA of the CDR3 is TGTGCCAGCAGTTACACGCAGCGGGAGCAGGGGTGGTATCTGTTCTTC. V and J are TRBV6-5 and TRBJ2-1, with TRBD2 identical over 8 bases. Germline-derived CDR1 and CDR2 are MNHEY and SVGAGI. The CDR3 runs 16 residues. Trimming cost V 2 bases and J 15 bases; bases outside gene matches: 18.

V and J are TRBV10-3 and TRBJ1-2; TRBD1 might be the D (5 bases). The germline V and J ends were trimmed by 0 bases and 7 bases, with 12 bases remaining between them. The CDR3 is 14 residues long. Germline assignment: CDR1 ENHRY and CDR2 SYGVKD. The CDR3 region has the DNA TGTGCCATCAGTGAGTCCGGGGGGAGAGGTGGCTACACCTTC. Translating it yields CAISESGGRGGYTF.

The V call is TRBV5-1, the J call TRBJ2-3; TRBD2 matches at 7 bases. Germline V gene lookup returns CDR1 SGHRS and CDR2 YFSETQ. V lost 0 bases, J lost 0 bases, and 4 bases stayed unmatched. The CDR3 runs to 16 residues. DNA of the CDR3: TGCGCCAGCAGCTTGGTAACAGCGGGGAGCACAGATACGCAGTATTTT. Residues: CASSLVTAGSTDTQYF.

A single count supports this clone. The chain employs TRBV19 and TRBJ1-2; the D gene is possibly TRBD1 (5 bases). Trimming took off 4 bases at V and 0 bases at J, with 6 bases between the two ends. The CDR3 spans 13 residues. Germline V gives CDR1 LNHDA, CDR2 SQIVND (reference sequence). The CDR3 region is CASSTTANYGYTF. The DNA for the CDR3 is TGTGCCAGTAGTACGACAGCTAACTATGGCTACACCTTC.

This chain connects TRBV7-9 to TRBJ2-7, with TRBD1 matching over 7 bases. The CDR3 has 13 residues. The junction had 2 bases not matched to a gene; V was cut back by 6 bases and J by 0 bases. CDR1 is SEHNR and CDR2 is FQNEAQ in the germline V gene (reference sequence). CDR3 region: CASRGQNSYEQYF. The CDR3 nucleotides are TGTGCCAGCAGGGGACAGAACTCCTACGAGCAGTACTTC.